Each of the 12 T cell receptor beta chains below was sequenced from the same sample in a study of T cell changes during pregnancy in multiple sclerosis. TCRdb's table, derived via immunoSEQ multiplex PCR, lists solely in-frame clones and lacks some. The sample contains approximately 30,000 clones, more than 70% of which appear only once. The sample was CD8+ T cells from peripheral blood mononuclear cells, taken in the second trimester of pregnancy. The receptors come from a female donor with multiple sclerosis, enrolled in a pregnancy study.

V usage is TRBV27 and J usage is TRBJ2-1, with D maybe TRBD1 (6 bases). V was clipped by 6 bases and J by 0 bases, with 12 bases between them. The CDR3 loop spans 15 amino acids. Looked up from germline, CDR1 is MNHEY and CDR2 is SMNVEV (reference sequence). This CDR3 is CASRWTASSYNEQFF. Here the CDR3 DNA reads TGTGCCAGCAGATGGACAGCGAGCTCCTACAATGAGCAGTTCTTC.

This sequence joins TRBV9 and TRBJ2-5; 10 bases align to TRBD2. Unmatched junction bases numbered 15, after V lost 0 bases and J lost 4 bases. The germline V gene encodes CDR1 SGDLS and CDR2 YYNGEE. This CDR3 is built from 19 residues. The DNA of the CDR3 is TGTGCCAGCAGCGTAGAGGGTAGCGGGGGGCCGACCATAGGAGAGACCCAGTACTTC. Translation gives CASSVEGSGGPTIGETQYF.

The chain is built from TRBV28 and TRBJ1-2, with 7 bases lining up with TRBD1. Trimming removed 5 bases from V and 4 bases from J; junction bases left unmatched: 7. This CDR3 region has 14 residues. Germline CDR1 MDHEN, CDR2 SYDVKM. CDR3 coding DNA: TGTGCCAGCAGTATACTGACAGGGACCTATGGCTACACCTTC. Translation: CASSILTGTYGYTF.

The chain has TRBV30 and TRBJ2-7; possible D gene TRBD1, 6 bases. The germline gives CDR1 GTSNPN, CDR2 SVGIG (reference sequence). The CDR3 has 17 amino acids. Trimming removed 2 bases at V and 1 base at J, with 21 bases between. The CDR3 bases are TGTGCCTGGAGTCGGCTGGGGGCCCAACCATATTCCTACGAGCAGTACTTC. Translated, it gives CAWSRLGAQPYSYEQYF.

CDR3 in amino acids: CASSKPGQGYTEAFF. The CDR3 DNA is TGTGCCAGCAGCAAGCCGGGACAGGGATACACTGAAGCTTTCTTT. The genes are TRBV7-9 and TRBJ1-1, with 9 bases fitting TRBD1. Germline assignment: CDR1 SEHNR and CDR2 FQNEAQ (reference sequence). Trimming at V came to 5 bases and at J to 3 bases, leaving 7 bases not matched to a gene. This CDR3 has 15 residues.

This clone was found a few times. The CDR3 here is CASSTPPGGGYTF. The DNA of the CDR3 is TGTGCCAGCTCCACCCCCCCGGGGGGAGGCTACACCTTC. The V gene is TRBV18, the J gene TRBJ1-2; D perhaps matches TRBD1 (5 bases). Per germline, CDR1 KGHSH and CDR2 LQKENI. The CDR3 consists of 13 residues. Trimming stripped 6 bases from V and 8 bases from J, with 16 bases between.

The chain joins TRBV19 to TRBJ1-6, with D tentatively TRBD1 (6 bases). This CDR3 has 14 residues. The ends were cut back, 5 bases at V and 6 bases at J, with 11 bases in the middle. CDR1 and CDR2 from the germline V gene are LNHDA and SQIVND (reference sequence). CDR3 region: CASSWTASNSPLHF. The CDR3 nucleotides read TGTGCCAGTAGTTGGACAGCGAGTAATTCACCCCTCCACTTT.

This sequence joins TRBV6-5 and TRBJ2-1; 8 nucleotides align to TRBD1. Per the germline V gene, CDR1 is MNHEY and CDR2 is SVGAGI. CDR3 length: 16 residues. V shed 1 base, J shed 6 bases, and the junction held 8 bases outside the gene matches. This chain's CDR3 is CASSYFFGTGSNEQFF. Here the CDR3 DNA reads TGTGCCAGCAGTTACTTTTTTGGGACAGGATCCAATGAGCAGTTCTTC.

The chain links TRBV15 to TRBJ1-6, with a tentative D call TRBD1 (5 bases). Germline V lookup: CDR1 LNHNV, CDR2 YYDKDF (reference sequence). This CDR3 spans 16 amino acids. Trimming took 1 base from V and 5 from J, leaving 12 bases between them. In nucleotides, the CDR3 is TGTGCCACCAGCAGAGGACCGACAGTACATAATTCACCCCTCCACTTT. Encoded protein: CATSRGPTVHNSPLHF.

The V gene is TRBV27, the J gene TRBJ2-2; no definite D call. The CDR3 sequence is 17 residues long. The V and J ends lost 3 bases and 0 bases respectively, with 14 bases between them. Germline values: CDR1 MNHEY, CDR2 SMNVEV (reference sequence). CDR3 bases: TGTGCCAGCAGTTTCGCACCCTGGGCTTCGAACACCGGGGAGCTGTTTTTT. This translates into CASSFAPWASNTGELFF.

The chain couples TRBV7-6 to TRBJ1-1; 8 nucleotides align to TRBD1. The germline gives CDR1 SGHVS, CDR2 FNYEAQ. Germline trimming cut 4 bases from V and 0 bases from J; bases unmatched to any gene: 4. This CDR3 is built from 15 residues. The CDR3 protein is CASSSRQGMNTEAFF. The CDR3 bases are TGTGCCAGCAGCTCACGACAGGGGATGAACACTGAAGCTTTCTTT. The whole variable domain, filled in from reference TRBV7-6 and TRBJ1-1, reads GAGVSQSPRYKVTKRGQDVALRCDPISGHVSLYWYRQALGQGPEFLTYFNYEAQQDKSGLPNDRFSAERPEGSISTLTIQRTEQRDSAMYRCASSSRQGMNTEAFFGQGTRLTVV.

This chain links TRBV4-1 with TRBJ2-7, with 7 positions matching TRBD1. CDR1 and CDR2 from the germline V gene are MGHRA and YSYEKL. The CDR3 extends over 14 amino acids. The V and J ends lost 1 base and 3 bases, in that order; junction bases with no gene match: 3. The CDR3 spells CASSQGQGDYEQYF. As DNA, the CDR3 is TGCGCCAGCAGCCAAGGACAGGGAGACTACGAGCAGTACTTC.